The T cell receptor beta chain under discussion was sequenced for a study of T cell responses to AZD1222 COVID-19 vaccine. General study findings and limits: Mostly white British, mostly female donors; authors suggested clonal diversity may be underestimated. It was only after the peak T cell response that any repertoires were sampled.

This CDR3 contains 20 residues. Germline CDR1 SGDLS, CDR2 YYNGEE. V lost 0 bases, J lost 0 bases, and 14 bases stayed unmatched. Worth noting for this clone: Its specificity is not known.

Clones were sequenced by immunoSEQ multiplex PCR, and TCRdb holds only the in-frame ones, with some missing. Among 65,000 to 80,000 clones listed, about nine tenths were seen once. The specimen was peripheral blood, collected on day 0 of AZD1222 vaccination. The clonotype was recovered from an adult in good health. This chain connects TRBV9 to TRBJ2-3; 9 bases align to TRBD2. CDR3 loop: CASSVARGLAIPSSTDTQYF. CDR3 nucleotides: TGTGCCAGCAGCGTAGCTAGGGGACTAGCCATACCCTCTAGCACAGATACGCAGTATTTT. The full variable domain, completed using reference TRBV9 and TRBJ2-3, is DSGVTQTPKHLITATGQRVTLRCSPRSGDLSVYWYQQSLDQGLQFLIQYYNGEERAKGNILERFSAQQFPDLHSELNLSSLELGDSALYFCASSVARGLAIPSSTDTQYFGPGTRLTVL.